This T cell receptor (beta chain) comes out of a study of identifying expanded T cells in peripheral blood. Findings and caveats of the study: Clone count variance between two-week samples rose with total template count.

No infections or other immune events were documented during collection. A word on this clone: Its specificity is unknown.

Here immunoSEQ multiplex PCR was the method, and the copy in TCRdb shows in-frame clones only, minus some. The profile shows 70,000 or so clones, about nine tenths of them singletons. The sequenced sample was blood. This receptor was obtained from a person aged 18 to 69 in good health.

CDR3 coding DNA: TGTGCCAGCAGTTACTCTGACAGGAACACTGAAGCTTTCTTT. This codes for CASSYSDRNTEAFF. The chain combines TRBV6-5 with TRBJ1-1, with D perhaps matching TRBD1 (5 bases). V lost 0 bases to trimming and J lost 1 base, with 6 bases between them. CDR1 is MNHEY, CDR2 SVGAGI, per germline. This CDR3 region has 14 residues.